This TCR beta chain originates from a study of T-cell reconstitution after alpha-beta-depleted transplantation in children. Trimming took off 3 bases at V and 9 bases at J, with 12 bases between the two ends. The CDR3 totals 13 residues. Germline V gene sequence: CDR1 LNHNV, CDR2 YYDKDF (reference sequence). This clonotype was detected only a few times. Unique molecular identifiers were used in preparing the TCRbeta library. TCRdb itself ran the PCR reads through MiXCR, one entry per CDR3 protein. Here the sample spans roughly 610,000 distinct CDR3 sequences, about 11% being singletons. The receptor's source is a human donor who donated a stem cell graft to a child with acute myeloid leukemia. The source was PBMCs from the stem cell graft donor, collected from the stem cell graft. The V and J genes are TRBV15 and TRBJ1-5, with D unclear. CDR3 protein: CATSSLSKTPQHF. CDR3 coding DNA: TGTGCCACCAGCAGTCTGTCTAAGACGCCCCAGCATTTT.